This TCR beta chain was identified in a study of memory CD4+ T cells and cytomegalovirus serostatus. At the level of the study: Of the healthy Belgian adults, fewer than 10 were CMV seropositive and about two dozen seronegative.

The CDR3 runs to 14 residues. V dropped 5 bases and J dropped 0 bases, with 7 bases sitting between them. Germline V CDR1 and CDR2: MNHEY, SMNVEV (reference sequence). Produced via immunoSEQ multiplex PCR; TCRdb's table is partial and in-frame only. The sample includes 60,000 or so clones, less than 85% seen only once; the top ten take about 0.48%. Single viable CD3+CD4+CD8-CD45RO+ cells were sorted as the memory CD4+ T cells. Positive selection with CD4 microbeads enriched total CD4+ T cells. The rearrangement joins TRBV27 to TRBJ2-2, with unresolved D. The sequencing input was memory CD4+ T cells from blood. The clonotype originates from an adult in good health and CMV-seronegative. Some clones in this sample may be carry-over from other donors' samples. The CDR3 spells CASSRTANTGELFF. The CDR3 nucleotides read TGTGCCAGCAGTCGAACTGCGAACACCGGGGAGCTGTTTTTT.